This T cell receptor (beta chain) was sequenced in a study of cytomegalovirus exposure and HLA in healthy donors. As for the study in general: Earlier results showed roughly 120 million unique TCR beta sequences derived from roughly 190 million T cells. Whole-study findings and limits: Per published accounts, TCR beta sequences correctly predicted the HLA-A and HLA-B alleles of most subjects.

CDR3 size: 14 residues. Germline V lookup: CDR1 SNHLY, CDR2 FYNNEI. The study ran its PCR with 60 Vbeta and 13 Jbeta primers. TCRdb's copy holds only in-frame clones and misses some; the assay was immunoSEQ multiplex PCR. Of around 140,000 clones listed, over 60% were seen once; the top ten hold approximately 2%. About this clone: The antigen is undetermined.

Material: PBMCs. The TCR sequence derives from a female donor in good health and CMV-seropositive. The V call is TRBV2, the J call TRBJ2-5; 8 bases match TRBD1. TRBJ2-7 explains the end of the DNA better; the J call may be wrong. The CDR3 bases are TGTGCCAGCAGCCGACAGGGGACCTCCTACGAGCAGTACTTC. The encoded protein is CASSRQGTSYEQYF.